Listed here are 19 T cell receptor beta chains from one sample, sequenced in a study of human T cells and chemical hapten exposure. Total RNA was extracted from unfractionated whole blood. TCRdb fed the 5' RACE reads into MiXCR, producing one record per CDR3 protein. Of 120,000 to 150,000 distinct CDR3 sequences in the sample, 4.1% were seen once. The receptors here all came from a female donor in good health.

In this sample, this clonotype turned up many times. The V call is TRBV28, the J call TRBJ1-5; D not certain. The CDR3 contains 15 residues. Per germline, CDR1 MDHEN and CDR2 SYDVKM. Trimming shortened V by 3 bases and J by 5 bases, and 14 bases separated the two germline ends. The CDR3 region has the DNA TGTGCCAGCAGTTTTGGGGATCATCGGGATCAGCCCCAGCATTTT. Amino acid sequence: CASSFGDHRDQPQHF.

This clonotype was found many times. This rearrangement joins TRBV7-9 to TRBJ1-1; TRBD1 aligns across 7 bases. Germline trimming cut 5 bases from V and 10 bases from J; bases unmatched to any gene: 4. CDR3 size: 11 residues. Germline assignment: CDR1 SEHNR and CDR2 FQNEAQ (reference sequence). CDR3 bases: TGTGCCAGCAGCATCAGGGGGGGAGCTTTCTTT. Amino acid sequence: CASSIRGGAFF.

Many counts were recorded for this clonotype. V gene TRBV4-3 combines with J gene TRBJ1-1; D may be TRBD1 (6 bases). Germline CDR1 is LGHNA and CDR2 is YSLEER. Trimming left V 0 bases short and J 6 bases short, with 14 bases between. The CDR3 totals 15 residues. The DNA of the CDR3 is TGCGCCAGCAGCCAAGACCCCGCAAGGGGGGCTGAAGCTTTCTTT. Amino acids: CASSQDPARGAEAFF.

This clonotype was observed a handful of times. CDR3 amino acids: CASSTGGDRVFHEQYF. The CDR3 coding sequence is TGTGCCAGCAGCACGGGGGGGGACAGGGTCTTCCACGAGCAGTACTTC. This chain links TRBV28 with TRBJ2-7; D might be TRBD1 (9 bases). The germline V gene has CDR1 MDHEN and CDR2 SYDVKM. The CDR3 spans 16 residues. Trimming stripped 6 bases from V and 5 bases from J, with 23 bases between.

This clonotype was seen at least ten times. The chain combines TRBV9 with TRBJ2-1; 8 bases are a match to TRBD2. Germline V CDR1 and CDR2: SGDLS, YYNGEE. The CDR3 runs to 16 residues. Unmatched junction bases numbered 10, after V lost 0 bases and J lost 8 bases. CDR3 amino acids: CASSVVAGGPSDEQFF. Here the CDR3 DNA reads TGTGCCAGCAGCGTAGTTGCGGGGGGCCCCTCGGATGAGCAGTTCTTC. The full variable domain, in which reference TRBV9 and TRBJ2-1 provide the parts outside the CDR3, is DSGVTQTPKHLITATGQRVTLRCSPRSGDLSVYWYQQSLDQGLQFLIQYYNGEERAKGNILERFSAQQFPDLHSELNLSSLELGDSALYFCASSVVAGGPSDEQFFGPGTRLTVL.

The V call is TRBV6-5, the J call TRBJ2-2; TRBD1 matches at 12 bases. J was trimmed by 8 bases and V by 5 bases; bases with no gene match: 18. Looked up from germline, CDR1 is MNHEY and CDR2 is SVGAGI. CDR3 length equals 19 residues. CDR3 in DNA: TGTGCCAGCAGTCCAAACGAACCCCGGGACAGGGGGCAAGGGGGGGAGCTGTTTTTT. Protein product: CASSPNEPRDRGQGGELFF.

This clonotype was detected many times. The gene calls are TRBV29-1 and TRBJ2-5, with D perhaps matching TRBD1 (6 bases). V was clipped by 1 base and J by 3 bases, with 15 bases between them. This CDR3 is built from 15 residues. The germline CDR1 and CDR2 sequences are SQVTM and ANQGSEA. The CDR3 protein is CSVEVSGALKETQYF. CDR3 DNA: TGCAGCGTTGAAGTTTCAGGGGCCCTGAAAGAGACCCAGTACTTC.

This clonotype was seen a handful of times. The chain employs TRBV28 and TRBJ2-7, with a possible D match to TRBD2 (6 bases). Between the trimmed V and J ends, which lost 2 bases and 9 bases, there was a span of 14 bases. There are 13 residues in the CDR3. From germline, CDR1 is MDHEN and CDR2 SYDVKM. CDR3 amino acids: CASSLPTRRGQYF. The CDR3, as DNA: TGTGCCAGCAGTTTACCCACAAGGCGGGGGCAGTACTTC.

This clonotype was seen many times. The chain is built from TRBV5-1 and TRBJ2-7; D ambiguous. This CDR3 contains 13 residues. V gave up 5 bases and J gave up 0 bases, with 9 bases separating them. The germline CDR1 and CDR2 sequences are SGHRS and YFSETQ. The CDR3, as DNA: TGCGCCAGCAGTGAAGGAATCTCCTACGAGCAGTACTTC. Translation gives CASSEGISYEQYF.

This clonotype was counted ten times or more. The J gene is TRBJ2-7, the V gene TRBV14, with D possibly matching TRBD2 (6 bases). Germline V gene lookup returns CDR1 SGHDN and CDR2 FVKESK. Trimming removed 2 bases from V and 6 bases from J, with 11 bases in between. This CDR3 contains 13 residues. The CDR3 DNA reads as TGTGCCAGCAGCCAAAACCGGGGAGGCGAGCAGTACTTC. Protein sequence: CASSQNRGGEQYF.

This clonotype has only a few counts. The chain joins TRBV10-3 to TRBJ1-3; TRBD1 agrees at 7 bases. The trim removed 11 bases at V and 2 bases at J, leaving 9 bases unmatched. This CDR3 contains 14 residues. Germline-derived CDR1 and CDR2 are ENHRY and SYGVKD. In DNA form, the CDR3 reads TGTGCCGCCAGACAGGGATTCGCTGGAAACACCATATATTTT. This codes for CAARQGFAGNTIYF.

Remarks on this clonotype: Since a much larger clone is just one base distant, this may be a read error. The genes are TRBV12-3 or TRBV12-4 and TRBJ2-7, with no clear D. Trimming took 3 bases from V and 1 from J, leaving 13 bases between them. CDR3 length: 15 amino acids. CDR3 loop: CASSFSSGRSYEQYF. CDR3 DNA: TGTGCCAGCAGTTTTTCTTCCGGCAGATCCTACGAGCAGTACTTC.

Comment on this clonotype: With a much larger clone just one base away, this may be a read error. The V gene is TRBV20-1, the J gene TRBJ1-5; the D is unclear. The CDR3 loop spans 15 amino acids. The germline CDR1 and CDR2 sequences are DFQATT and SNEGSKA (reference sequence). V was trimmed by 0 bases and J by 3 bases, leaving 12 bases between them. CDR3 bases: TGCAGTGCTAGAGACCTCGGACGGCTCAATCAGCCCCAGCATTTT. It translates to CSARDLGRLNQPQHF.

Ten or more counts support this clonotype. Here the CDR3 reads CASSLEGLHYGYTF. CDR3 sequence (DNA): TGCGCCAGCAGCTTGGAGGGGCTCCACTATGGCTACACCTTC. The chain has TRBV5-1 and TRBJ1-2; D perhaps matches TRBD1 (5 bases). Germline lookup yields CDR1 SGHRS and CDR2 YFSETQ. V lost 0 bases and J lost 3, with 9 bases in between. This CDR3 has 14 residues.

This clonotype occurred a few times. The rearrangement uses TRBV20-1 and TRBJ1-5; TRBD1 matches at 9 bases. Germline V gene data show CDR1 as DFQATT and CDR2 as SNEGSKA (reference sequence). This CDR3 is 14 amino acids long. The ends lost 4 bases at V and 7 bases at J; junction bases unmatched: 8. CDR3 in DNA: TGCAGTGCTAAGAAGACAGGGGGTTACCAGCCCCAGCATTTT. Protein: CSAKKTGGYQPQHF.

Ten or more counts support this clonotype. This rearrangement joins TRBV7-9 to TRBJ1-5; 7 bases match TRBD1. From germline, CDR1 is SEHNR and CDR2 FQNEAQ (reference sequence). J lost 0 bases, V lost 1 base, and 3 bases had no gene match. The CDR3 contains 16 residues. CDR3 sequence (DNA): TGTGCCAGCAGCTTAGGACAGGGCTATAGCAATCAGCCCCAGCATTTT. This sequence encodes CASSLGQGYSNQPQHF.

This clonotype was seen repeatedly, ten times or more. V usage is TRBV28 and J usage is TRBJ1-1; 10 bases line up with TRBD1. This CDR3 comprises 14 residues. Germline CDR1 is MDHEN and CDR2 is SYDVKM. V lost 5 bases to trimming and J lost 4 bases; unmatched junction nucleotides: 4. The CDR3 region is CASSLGQGFTEAFF. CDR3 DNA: TGTGCCAGCAGTCTGGGACAGGGGTTCACTGAAGCTTTCTTT.

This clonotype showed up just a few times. CDR3 in DNA: TGTGCCACCCTATGGGGGGGCGTCGGATCTTTCTATGGCTACACCTTC. The encoded protein is CATLWGGVGSFYGYTF. J is TRBJ1-2 and V is TRBV6-1, with D maybe TRBD1 (6 bases). V gave up 10 bases and J gave up 4 bases, with 25 bases separating them. The CDR3 covers 16 residues. The germline CDR1 and CDR2 sequences are MNHNS and SASEGT.

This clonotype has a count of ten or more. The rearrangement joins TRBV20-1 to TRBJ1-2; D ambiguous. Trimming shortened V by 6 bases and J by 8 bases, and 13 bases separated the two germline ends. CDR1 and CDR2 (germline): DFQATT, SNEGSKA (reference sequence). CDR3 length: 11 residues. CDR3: CSARSGQGYTF. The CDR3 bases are TGCAGTGCGAGGAGCGGCCAGGGCTACACCTTC.